The rows below give T cell receptor beta chains drawn from one sample of a study of somatic mutations in cytotoxic T cells in rheumatoid arthritis. The method was immunoSEQ multiplex PCR; TCRdb's version includes in-frame clones alone and lacks a portion of them. The sample lists 4,000 or so clones, 93% occurring once. The sample comprised CD8+ T cells sorted from blood. These receptors were collected from a woman in her fifties or sixties with rheumatoid arthritis. CDR3s include the opening cysteine and the closing phenylalanine or tryptophan. A D gene is named only where the DNA matches it firmly. Clone size is given for some rows only: seen once, a few or many times, or a class if the clone is expanded.

>NA|TRBJ1-1|TRBD1|TRBV4-1
TGCGCCAGCAGCCCGTGGACAGGGGTTGTGCCTGAAGCTTTCTTT
CASSPWTGVVPEAFF
>NA|TRBJ2-5|NA|TRBV7-5
TGTGCCAGAAGCTGTTTCGCGGGGACGTGGGAGACCCAGTACTTC
CARSCFAGTWETQYF
>NA|TRBJ2-2|TRBD2|TRBV10-3
TGTGCCATCAGTGAGTCGACTAGCGGGAGTGGCACCGGGGAGCTGTTTTTT
CAISESTSGSGTGELFF
>NA|TRBJ2-1|TRBD2|TRBV2
TGTGCCAGCAGCGGACTAGCTCAAGATGAGCAGTTCTTC
CASSGLAQDEQFF
>NA|TRBJ2-3|NA|TRBV28
TGTGCCATTGGGGGGTACACAGATACGCAGTATTTT
CAIGGYTDTQYF
>once|TRBJ2-3|NA|TRBV4-1
TGCGCCAGCAGCCAAGCCCCAACAGGTACAGATACGCAGTATTTT
CASSQAPTGTDTQYF
>once|TRBJ2-7|TRBD1|TRBV5-1
TGCGCCAGCAGCGCGGCGCCAGGACAGGGCCCATACTCCTACGAGCAGTACTTC
CASSAAPGQGPYSYEQYF
>NA|TRBJ2-6|NA|TRBV4-1
TGCGCCAGCAGCCTTCCTAAAGTGGGGGCCAACGTCCTGACTTTC
CASSLPKVGANVLTF
>NA|TRBJ2-7|TRBD1|TRBV5-6
TGTGCCAGCAGCTTAGAACTGGGACAGGTCTTCTACGAGCAGTACTTC
CASSLELGQVFYEQYF
>NA|TRBJ2-3|TRBD2|TRBV19
TGTGCCAGTAGTATGGGGACTAGCGGCATAGATACGCAGTATTTT
CASSMGTSGIDTQYF
>NA|TRBJ2-5|TRBD1|TRBV6-4
TGTGCCAGCAGTGGCCCCGGACAGGGCGAAGAGACCCAGTACTTC
CASSGPGQGEETQYF
>NA|TRBJ1-3|NA|TRBV30
TGTGCCTGGAGTTCAGGGCTTATTGGAAACACCATATATTTT
CAWSSGLIGNTIYF
>NA|TRBJ2-3|NA|TRBV28
TGTGCCAGCAGTTTGACGGGAGTTGTTGCTACGCAGTATTTT
CASSLTGVVATQYF
>NA|TRBJ2-7|NA|TRBV7-9
TGTGCCAGCAGCTTAGTCACACTAGCCAAAGAGTACGAGCAGTACTTC
CASSLVTLAKEYEQYF
>NA|TRBJ2-5|TRBD1|TRBV18
TGTGCCAGCTCACCGGGACAGCGAAACCAAGAGACCCAGTACTTC
CASSPGQRNQETQYF
>once|TRBJ2-3|NA|TRBV11-2
TGTGCCAGCAGCTTAGCTCTTTGGCGGGGAAGCACAGATACGCAGTATTTT
CASSLALWRGSTDTQYF
>NA|TRBJ1-2|TRBD1|TRBV30
TGTGCCTGGGGGACAGCCGGTAACTATGGCTACACCTTC
CAWGTAGNYGYTF
>NA|TRBJ1-2|NA|TRBV2
TGTGCCAGCAGTGCCGGGGTGGCTGGCTACACCTTC
CASSAGVAGYTF
>NA|TRBJ1-1|TRBD1|TRBV4-1
TGCGCCAGCAGCCAAGTCGGACAGGGGATCATCGGGAACACTGAAGCTTTCTTT
CASSQVGQGIIGNTEAFF
>NA|TRBJ1-1|NA|TRBV5-1
TGCGCCAGCAGCGGAGCCTTGAACACTGAAGCTTTCTTT
CASSGALNTEAFF
>NA|TRBJ1-1|NA|TRBV7-9
TGTGCCAGCAGCCACCCCGACATGAACACTGAAGCTTTCTTT
CASSHPDMNTEAFF
>NA|TRBJ2-2|NA|TRBV10-3
TGTGCCATCAGAGGAGATACCCGAACGAACACCGGGGAGCTGTTTTTT
CAIRGDTRTNTGELFF
>NA|TRBJ2-7|TRBD1|TRBV5-6
TGTGCCAGCAGCTTCAGGGGGCAATCGGTCCACGAGCAGTACTTC
CASSFRGQSVHEQYF
>NA|TRBJ1-1|NA|TRBV5-6
TGTGCCAGCAGCCCTTTTAGTCACGGTCCCACTGAAGCTTTCTTT
CASSPFSHGPTEAFF
>NA|TRBJ1-1|TRBD1|TRBV5-5
TGTGCCAGCAGCATGACAGGGGGGCGGAACACTGAAGCTTTCTTT
CASSMTGGRNTEAFF
>NA|TRBJ2-1|TRBD2|TRBV29-1
TGCAGCGTTGAAAGGGGACGGGGGGGGTACAATGAGCAGTTCTTC
CSVERGRGGYNEQFF
>NA|TRBJ1-1|NA|TRBV16
TGTGCCAGCAGCCAATCGTTTCCCGGCACTGAAGCTTTCTTT
CASSQSFPGTEAFF
>once|TRBJ2-3|TRBD2|TRBV6-1
TGTGCCAGCAGCCCACTAGCGGGACGAACAGATACGCAGTATTTT
CASSPLAGRTDTQYF
>NA|TRBJ2-1|TRBD2|TRBV7-9
TGTGCCAGCAGCTTAGGCGGGAGAATCGATGAGCAGTTCTTC
CASSLGGRIDEQFF
>NA|TRBJ2-7|TRBD2|TRBV19
TGTGCCAGTTCCACCGGGACTAGCCCCCCCGGCCCCCTCTACGAGCAGTACTTC
CASSTGTSPPGPLYEQYF
>NA|TRBJ2-3|TRBD1|TRBV18
TGTGCCAGCTCACCCGCCGAAAACAGGGGCCACACAGATACGCAGTATTTT
CASSPAENRGHTDTQYF
>NA|TRBJ2-1|TRBD2|TRBV30
TGTGCCTGGAGCCTGGGACTAGCGGGATCAAGCGATGAGCAGTTCTTC
CAWSLGLAGSSDEQFF
>NA|TRBJ2-7|NA|TRBV11-3
TGTGCCAGCAGCTTTTTCCCATATACAACAGACGAGCAGTACTTC
CASSFFPYTTDEQYF
>NA|TRBJ1-3|NA|TRBV7-6
TGTGCCAGCAGCTTAGCGTACACCTCTGGAAACACCATATATTTT
CASSLAYTSGNTIYF
>NA|TRBJ1-2|NA|TRBV10-2
TGCGCCAGCAGTTTGGACATCTCCTATAACTATGGCTACACCTTC
CASSLDISYNYGYTF
>NA|TRBJ1-1|NA|TRBV2
TGTGCCAGCAGTGACAGGGTCATGAACACTGAAGCTTTCTTT
CASSDRVMNTEAFF
>NA|TRBJ1-6|TRBD1|TRBV6-1
TGTGCCAGCGAGGGGGCTGGTTGGAATTCACCCCTCCACTTT
CASEGAGWNSPLHF